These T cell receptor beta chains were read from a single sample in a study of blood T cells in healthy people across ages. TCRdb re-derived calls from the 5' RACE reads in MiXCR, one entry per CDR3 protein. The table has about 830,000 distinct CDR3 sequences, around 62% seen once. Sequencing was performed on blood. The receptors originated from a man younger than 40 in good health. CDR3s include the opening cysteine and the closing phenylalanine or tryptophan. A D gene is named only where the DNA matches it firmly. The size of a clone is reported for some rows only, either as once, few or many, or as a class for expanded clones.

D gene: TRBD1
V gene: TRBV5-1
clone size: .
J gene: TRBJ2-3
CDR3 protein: CASSLSGGLSDTRYF
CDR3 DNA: TGCGCCAGCAGCTTGTCAGGGGGCTTATCGGATACGCGGTATTTT

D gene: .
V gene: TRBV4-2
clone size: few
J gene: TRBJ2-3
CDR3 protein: CASSQGAPSTDTQYF
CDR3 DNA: TGTGCCAGCAGCCAAGGTGCACCTAGCACAGATACGCAGTATTTT

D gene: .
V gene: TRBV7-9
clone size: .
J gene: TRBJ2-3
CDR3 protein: CASSLVWPTEADTQYF
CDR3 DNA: TGTGCCAGCAGCTTAGTATGGCCCACGGAGGCAGATACGCAGTATTTT

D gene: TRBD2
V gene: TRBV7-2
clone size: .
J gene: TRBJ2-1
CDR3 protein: CASVTSETNEQFF
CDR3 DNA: TGTGCCAGCGTGACTAGCGAGACCAATGAGCAGTTCTTC

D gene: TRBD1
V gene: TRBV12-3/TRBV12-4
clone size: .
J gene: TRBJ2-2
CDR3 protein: CASSWDRGAGELFF
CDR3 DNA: TGTGCCAGCAGTTGGGACAGGGGGGCCGGGGAGCTGTTTTTT

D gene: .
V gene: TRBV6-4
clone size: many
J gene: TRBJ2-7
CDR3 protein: CASSDIGEQYF
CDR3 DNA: TGTGCCAGCAGTGACATCGGTGAGCAGTACTTC

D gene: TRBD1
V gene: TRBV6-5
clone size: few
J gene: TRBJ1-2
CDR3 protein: CASSYAGTASYGYTF
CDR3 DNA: TGTGCCAGCAGTTACGCGGGGACAGCCTCGTATGGCTACACCTTC

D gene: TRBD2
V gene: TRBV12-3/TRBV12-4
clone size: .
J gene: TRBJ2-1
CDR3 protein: CASSSPSGGAAYNEQFF
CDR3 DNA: TGTGCCAGCAGTTCCCCCAGCGGGGGGGCAGCGTACAATGAGCAGTTCTTC

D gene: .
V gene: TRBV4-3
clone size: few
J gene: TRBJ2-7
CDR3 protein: CASSQGGLYEQYF
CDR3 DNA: TGCGCCAGCAGCCAAGGTGGACTCTACGAGCAGTACTTC

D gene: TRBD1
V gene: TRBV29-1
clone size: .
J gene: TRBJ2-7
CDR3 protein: CSVRTGVAYEQYF
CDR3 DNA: TGCAGCGTTCGGACAGGCGTTGCCTACGAGCAGTACTTC

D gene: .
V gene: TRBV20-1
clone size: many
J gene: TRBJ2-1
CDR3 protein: CSANSGGGVGAGDEQFF
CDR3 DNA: TGCAGTGCCAACTCTGGGGGCGGGGTGGGCGCGGGCGATGAGCAGTTCTTC

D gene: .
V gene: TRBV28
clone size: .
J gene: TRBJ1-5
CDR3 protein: CASSGTSQVQPQHF
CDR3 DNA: TGTGCCAGCAGCGGGACTTCTCAAGTTCAGCCCCAGCATTTT

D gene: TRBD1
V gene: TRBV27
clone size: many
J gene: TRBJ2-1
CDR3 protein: CASSFRTGYNEQFF
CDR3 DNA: TGTGCCAGCAGTTTCCGGACAGGTTACAATGAGCAGTTCTTC

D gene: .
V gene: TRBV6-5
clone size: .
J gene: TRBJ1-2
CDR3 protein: CASSSHNYGYTF
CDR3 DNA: TGTGCCAGCAGCTCACATAACTATGGCTACACCTTC

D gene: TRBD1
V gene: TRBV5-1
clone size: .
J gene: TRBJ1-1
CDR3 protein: CASSLGQGPTEAFF
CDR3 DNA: TGCGCCAGCAGCTTGGGACAGGGCCCAACTGAAGCTTTCTTT

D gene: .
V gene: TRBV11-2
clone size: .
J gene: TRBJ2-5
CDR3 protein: CASSLHRYQETQYF
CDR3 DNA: TGTGCCAGCAGCTTACACCGGTACCAAGAGACCCAGTACTTC

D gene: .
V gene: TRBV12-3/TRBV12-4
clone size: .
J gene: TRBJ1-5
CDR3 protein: CASSYQSGGNQPQHF
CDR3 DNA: TGTGCCAGCAGTTATCAGTCAGGGGGCAATCAGCCCCAGCATTTT